This TCR beta chain is drawn from a study of blood T cell repertoires in COVID-19 (TCRdb year 2020). Regarding the complete study: Samples covering the acute and convalescent phases of COVID-19 were provided by collaborators in the United States, Italy and Spain. Sample metadata almost always included a de-identified subject ID, COVID-19 status, age in years and sex. The material from the prospective study consisted of cDNA or gDNA derived from T cells, B-cell-depleted T cells, or PBMCs. Samples came from the ongoing ImmuneRACE study (first 160 participants) plus 1,254 subjects from 6 global collaborators. Subjects who had been exposed to COVID-19, were actively infected with it, or had recovered from it provided the deeply sampled blood TCRbeta repertoires that made up the dataset. The repertoires were released in a freely available public database meant as a resource for research on the immune response to SARS-CoV-2. Where available, HLA class I and class II types were obtained from metadata supplied by the sample provider rather than from assay-based typing.

CDR1 and CDR2 were assigned from the germline V gene as SGHVS and FQNEAQ. After removal of 5 bases from V and 3 bases from J, the junction retains 8 bases not matched to a gene. Measured from the cysteine to the phenylalanine, the CDR3 is 15 residues long. Just the 45-base CDR3 DNA is kept, in frame starting at base 1. The full study reports these points: The quantity of clinical and demographic metadata differed by source and by participant and was supplied without curation.

The collaborating institutions used their own protocols to collect whole blood in K2EDTA tubes. Collaborator samples were shipped for TCRbeta analysis as frozen whole blood, isolated PBMCs, or DNA extracted from either sample type. This clone was detected only a few times. Its antigen target is currently unknown. Nothing much larger sits one base from this clone, and base qualities are not available. The immunoSEQ Assay, a bias-controlled multiplex PCR, was used to amplify TCRbeta CDR3 regions from genomic DNA. On the authors' methods: The number of nucleated cells in each sample was estimated by amplification of reference gene primers within the assay. To quantify the absolute abundance of each unique TCRbeta CDR3 rearrangement, sequence reads were collapsed and filtered. Productive Simpson clonality was computed per sample as the square root of Simpson's diversity index over productive rearrangements. Imported from immuneACCESS, the table was reduced by TCRdb to in-frame sequences with V and J called. These copies leave out some clones; in studies compared against another copy, an unresolved V gene accounts for under half, and the cause of the remainder is not known. That table furnishes V, J and clone size, whereas the DNA furnished D and trimming. This sample is represented by some 530,000 clones; 80% to 90% of them were singletons. 3% to 4% of the sample belongs to the ten largest clones.

Specimen: peripheral blood. Recombination connected TRBV7-8 to TRBJ2-3; 7 central bases correspond to TRBD2. This clonotype was sampled from a human donor in a cohort sampled during active COVID-19. The sequenced DNA: TGTGCCAGCAGCCCCTCGGGAGGACCAACAGATACGCAGTATTTT. Translated, it reads CASSPSGGPTDTQYF. Where the CDR3 stops, the reference TRBV7-8 and TRBJ2-3 genes take over; the full variable domain is GAGVSQSPRYKVAKRGQDVALRCDPISGHVSLFWYQQALGQGPEFLTYFQNEAQLDKSGLPSDRFFAERPEGSVSTLKIQRTQQEDSAVYLCASSPSGGPTDTQYFGPGTRLTVL.